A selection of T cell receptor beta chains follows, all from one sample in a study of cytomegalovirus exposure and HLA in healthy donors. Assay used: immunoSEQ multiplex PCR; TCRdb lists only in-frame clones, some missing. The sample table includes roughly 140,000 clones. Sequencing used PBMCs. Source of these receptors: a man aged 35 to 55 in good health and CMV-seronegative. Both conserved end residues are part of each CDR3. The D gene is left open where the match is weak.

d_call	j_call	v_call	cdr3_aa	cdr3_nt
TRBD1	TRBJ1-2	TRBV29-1	CSVPGQANYGYTF	TGCAGCGTCCCGGGACAGGCAAACTATGGCTACACCTTC
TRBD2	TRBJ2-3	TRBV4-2	CASSQEGTGGKADTQYF	TGTGCCAGCAGCCAAGAGGGGACGGGGGGAAAGGCAGATACGCAGTATTTT
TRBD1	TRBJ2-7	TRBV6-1	CASMLGTAYEQYF	TGTGCCAGCATGCTCGGGACAGCCTACGAGCAGTACTTC
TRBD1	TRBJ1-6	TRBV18	CASSPLSGGNSPLHF	TGTGCCAGCTCACCACTATCAGGGGGCAATTCACCCCTCCACTTT
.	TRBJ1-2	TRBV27	CASSLFGGYGYTF	TGTGCCAGCAGTTTATTCGGAGGGTATGGCTACACCTTC
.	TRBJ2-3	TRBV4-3	CASSQDPPGSVTDTQYF	TGCGCCAGCAGCCAAGATCCGCCGGGAAGCGTTACGGATACGCAGTATTTT
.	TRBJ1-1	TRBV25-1	CASSTTVGAAEAFF	TGTGCCAGCAGTACCACCGTGGGCGCCGCTGAAGCTTTCTTT
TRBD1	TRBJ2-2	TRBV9	CASSVATGALNTGELFF	TGTGCCAGCAGCGTAGCGACAGGGGCCCTAAACACCGGGGAGCTGTTTTTT
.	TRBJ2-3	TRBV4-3	CASSAQQGTDTQYF	TGCGCCAGCAGCGCACAGCAGGGCACAGATACGCAGTATTTT
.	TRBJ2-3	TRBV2	CASRPRQGTDTQYF	TGTGCCAGCAGACCCCGACAGGGCACAGATACGCAGTATTTT
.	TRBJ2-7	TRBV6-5	CASSYSWAASENEQYF	TGTGCCAGCAGTTACTCGTGGGCTGCCTCAGAGAACGAGCAGTACTTC
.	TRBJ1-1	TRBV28	CATNSAPFTEAFF	TGTGCCACCAACTCCGCCCCGTTTACTGAAGCTTTCTTT
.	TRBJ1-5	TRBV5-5	CASSSAPRGPQHF	TGTGCCAGCAGCTCCGCTCCTCGCGGGCCCCAGCATTTT
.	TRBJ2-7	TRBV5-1	CASSLAEVPYEQYF	TGCGCCAGCAGCTTGGCCGAGGTTCCCTACGAGCAGTACTTC
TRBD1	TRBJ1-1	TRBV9	CASSARRDSPEAFF	TGTGCCAGCAGCGCCCGAAGGGACAGTCCTGAAGCTTTCTTT
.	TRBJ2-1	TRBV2	CASSPGSAYNEQFF	TGTGCCAGCAGTCCCGGCAGCGCCTACAATGAGCAGTTCTTC
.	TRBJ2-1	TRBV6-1	CASTVSNRNEQFF	TGTGCCAGCACCGTGTCTAATAGAAATGAGCAGTTCTTC
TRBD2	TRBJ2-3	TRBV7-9	CASSKTLSSGSDTQYF	TGTGCCAGCAGCAAAACGTTGTCTAGCGGTTCGGATACGCAGTATTTT
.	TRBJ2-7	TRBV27	CASSFQLRDTFRDEQYF	TGTGCCAGCAGTTTCCAGCTCCGGGACACCTTTCGCGACGAGCAGTACTTC
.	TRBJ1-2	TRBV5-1	CASSLAGGDYGYTF	TGCGCCAGCAGCTTGGCCGGAGGCGACTATGGCTACACCTTC
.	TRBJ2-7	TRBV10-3	CAITEEQRYEQYF	TGTGCCATCACCGAAGAACAGAGATACGAGCAGTACTTC
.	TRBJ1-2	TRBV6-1	CASSEAQGVGGYTF	TGTGCCAGCAGTGAAGCCCAAGGGGTCGGAGGCTACACCTTC
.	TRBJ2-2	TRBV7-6	CASSLELRGSNTGELFF	TGTGCCAGCAGCTTAGAGTTGCGGGGATCGAACACCGGGGAGCTGTTTTTT
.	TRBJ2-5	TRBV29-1	CSFYGAGTQETQYF	TGCAGCTTCTACGGAGCGGGCACACAAGAGACCCAGTACTTC
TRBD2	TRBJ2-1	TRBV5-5	CASSLGTSGGGSYNEQFF	TGTGCCAGCAGCTTAGGGACTAGCGGGGGGGGCTCCTACAATGAGCAGTTCTTC
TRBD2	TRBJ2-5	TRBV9	CASSVGLAGAVDF	TGTGCCAGCAGCGTAGGACTAGCGGGGGCAGTAGACTTC
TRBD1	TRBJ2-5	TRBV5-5	CASSLAIGTGGQETQYF	TGTGCCAGCAGCTTGGCGATCGGGACAGGGGGACAAGAGACCCAGTACTTC
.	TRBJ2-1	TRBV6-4	CASSDPGWGHNEQFF	TGTGCCAGCAGTGACCCGGGTTGGGGCCACAATGAGCAGTTCTTC
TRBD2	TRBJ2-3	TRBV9	CASSVAGTSLTDTQYF	TGTGCCAGCAGCGTAGCCGGGACTAGCCTTACAGATACGCAGTATTTT
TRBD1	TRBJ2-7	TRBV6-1	CASSRDRDYEQYF	TGTGCCAGCAGTCGGGACAGGGACTACGAGCAGTACTTC
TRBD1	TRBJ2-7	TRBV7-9	CASSLGTVNYEQYF	TGTGCCAGCAGCCTAGGGACAGTGAACTACGAGCAGTACTTC
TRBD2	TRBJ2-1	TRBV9	CASSASGGASEQFF	TGTGCCAGCAGCGCGAGCGGGGGGGCCTCTGAGCAGTTCTTC
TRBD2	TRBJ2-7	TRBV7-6	CASSLSSGGDPSYEQYF	TGTGCCAGCAGCTTAAGTAGCGGGGGTGACCCCTCCTACGAGCAGTACTTC
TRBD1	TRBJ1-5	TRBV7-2	CASSPGQGAGQPQHF	TGTGCCAGCAGCCCGGGACAGGGGGCAGGACAGCCCCAGCATTTT
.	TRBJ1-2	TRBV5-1	CASSLEAGTNYGYTF	TGCGCCAGCAGCTTGGAGGCAGGGACTAACTATGGCTACACCTTC
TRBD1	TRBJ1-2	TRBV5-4	CASSLLTGDGYTF	TGTGCCAGCAGCTTATTAACAGGGGATGGCTACACCTTC
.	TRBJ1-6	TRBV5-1	CASSLRAQNSPLHF	TGCGCCAGCAGCCTCAGGGCCCAGAATTCACCCCTCCACTTT
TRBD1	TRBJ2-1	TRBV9	CASSGRIATGANEQFF	TGTGCCAGCAGCGGACGGATCGCGACAGGGGCCAATGAGCAGTTCTTC
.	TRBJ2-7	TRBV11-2	CASSLSRQATYEQYF	TGTGCCAGCAGCTTATCGCGCCAAGCTACCTACGAGCAGTACTTC
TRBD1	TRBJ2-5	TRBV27	CASSPTGETQYF	TGTGCCAGCAGCCCGACAGGGGAGACCCAGTACTTC
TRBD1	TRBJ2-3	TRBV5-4	CASSLVRTGGTDTQYF	TGTGCCAGCAGCTTGGTCCGGACAGGGGGCACAGATACGCAGTATTTT
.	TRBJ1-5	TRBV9	CASSVGLGGAQHF	TGTGCCAGCAGCGTTGGACTTGGGGGGGCCCAGCATTTT
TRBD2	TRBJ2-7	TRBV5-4	CASSLGGGDYEQYF	TGTGCCAGCAGCTTGGGCGGGGGAGACTACGAGCAGTACTTC
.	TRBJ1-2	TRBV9	CASSFGTSGYTF	TGTGCCAGCAGCTTCGGGACAAGTGGCTACACCTTC
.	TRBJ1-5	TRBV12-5	CASGLVSGGFDQPQHF	TGTGCTAGTGGTTTGGTAAGTGGAGGGTTTGATCAGCCCCAGCATTTT
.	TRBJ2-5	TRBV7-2	CASSSRYQETQYF	TGTGCCAGCAGCTCCCGGTACCAAGAGACCCAGTACTTC
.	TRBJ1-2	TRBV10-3	CAIRHLEGYGYTF	TGTGCCATTCGCCACTTGGAGGGTTATGGCTACACCTTC
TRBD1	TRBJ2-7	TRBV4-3	CASSQGRQGAVYEQYF	TGCGCCAGCAGCCAGGGAAGACAGGGGGCGGTTTACGAGCAGTACTTC